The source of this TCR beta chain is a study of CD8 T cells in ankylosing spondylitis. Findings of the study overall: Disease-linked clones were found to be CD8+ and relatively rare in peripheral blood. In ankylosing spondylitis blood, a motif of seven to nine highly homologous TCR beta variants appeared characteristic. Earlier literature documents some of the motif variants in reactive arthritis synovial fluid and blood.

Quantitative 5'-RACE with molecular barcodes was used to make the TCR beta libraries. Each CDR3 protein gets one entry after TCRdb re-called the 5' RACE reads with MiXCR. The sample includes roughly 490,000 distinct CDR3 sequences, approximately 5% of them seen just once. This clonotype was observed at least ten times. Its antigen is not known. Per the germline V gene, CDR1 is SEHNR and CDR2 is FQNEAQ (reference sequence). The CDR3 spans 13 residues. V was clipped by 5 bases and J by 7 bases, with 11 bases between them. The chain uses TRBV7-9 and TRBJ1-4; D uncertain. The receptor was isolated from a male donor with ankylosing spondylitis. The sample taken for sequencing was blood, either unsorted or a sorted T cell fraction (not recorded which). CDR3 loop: CASSQAAGEKLFF. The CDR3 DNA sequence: TGTGCCAGCAGCCAAGCCGCGGGTGAAAAACTGTTTTTT.